This TCR beta chain is from a study of blood T cell repertoires in COVID-19. At the level of the study: The United States, Italy and Spain provided the acute and convalescent COVID-19 samples. PBMCs, B-cell-depleted T cells, or T cells provided the cDNA or gDNA that made up the material.

Original methodology: Quantification of nucleated cells was approximated via reference gene primer amplification. Data came from immunoSEQ multiplex PCR; TCRdb stores just in-frame clones and leaves some out. V and J calls and clone size come straight from that table; D and trimming were deduced from the DNA. The sample shows 140,000 to 150,000 clones, roughly 79% of them seen only once. Germline lookup yields CDR1 LNHDA and CDR2 SQIVND (reference sequence). CDR3 size: 12 residues. V shed 6 bases, J shed 9 bases, and the junction held 5 bases outside the gene matches. Sequencing input: peripheral blood. This rearrangement joins TRBV19 to TRBJ2-4; 7 bases align to TRBD1. The TCR comes from a human donor in a cohort sampled during active COVID-19. The CDR3 protein is CASRGTERIQYF. The CDR3 nucleotides read TGTGCCAGTAGGGGGACAGAACGCATTCAGTACTTC.